A single T cell receptor (beta chain) is shown here with its context. Original methodology: Reference gene primer amplification gave estimated nucleated cell counts. The method was immunoSEQ multiplex PCR; TCRdb's version includes in-frame clones alone and lacks a portion of them. V, J and clone size were drawn from that table, and D and trimming were deduced from the DNA. The sample has 300,000 or so clones; more than 70% are singletons. Trimming removed 0 bases from V and 4 bases from J, with 10 bases in between. CDR1 is SGDLS and CDR2 is YYNGEE in the germline V gene. This CDR3 contains 14 residues. This sample stems from a study of blood T cell repertoires in COVID-19. Overall study context: The analysed material was cDNA or gDNA that came from T cells, B-cell-depleted T cells, or PBMCs.

The sample comprised peripheral blood. V usage is TRBV9 and J usage is TRBJ2-5; TRBD2 might be the D (6 bases). This clonotype originated in a man aged 18 to 35 who had recovered from COVID-19. The CDR3 nucleotides are TGTGCCAGCAGCGTAGCGGGAGAACGAGAGACCCAGTACTTC. This translates into CASSVAGERETQYF.